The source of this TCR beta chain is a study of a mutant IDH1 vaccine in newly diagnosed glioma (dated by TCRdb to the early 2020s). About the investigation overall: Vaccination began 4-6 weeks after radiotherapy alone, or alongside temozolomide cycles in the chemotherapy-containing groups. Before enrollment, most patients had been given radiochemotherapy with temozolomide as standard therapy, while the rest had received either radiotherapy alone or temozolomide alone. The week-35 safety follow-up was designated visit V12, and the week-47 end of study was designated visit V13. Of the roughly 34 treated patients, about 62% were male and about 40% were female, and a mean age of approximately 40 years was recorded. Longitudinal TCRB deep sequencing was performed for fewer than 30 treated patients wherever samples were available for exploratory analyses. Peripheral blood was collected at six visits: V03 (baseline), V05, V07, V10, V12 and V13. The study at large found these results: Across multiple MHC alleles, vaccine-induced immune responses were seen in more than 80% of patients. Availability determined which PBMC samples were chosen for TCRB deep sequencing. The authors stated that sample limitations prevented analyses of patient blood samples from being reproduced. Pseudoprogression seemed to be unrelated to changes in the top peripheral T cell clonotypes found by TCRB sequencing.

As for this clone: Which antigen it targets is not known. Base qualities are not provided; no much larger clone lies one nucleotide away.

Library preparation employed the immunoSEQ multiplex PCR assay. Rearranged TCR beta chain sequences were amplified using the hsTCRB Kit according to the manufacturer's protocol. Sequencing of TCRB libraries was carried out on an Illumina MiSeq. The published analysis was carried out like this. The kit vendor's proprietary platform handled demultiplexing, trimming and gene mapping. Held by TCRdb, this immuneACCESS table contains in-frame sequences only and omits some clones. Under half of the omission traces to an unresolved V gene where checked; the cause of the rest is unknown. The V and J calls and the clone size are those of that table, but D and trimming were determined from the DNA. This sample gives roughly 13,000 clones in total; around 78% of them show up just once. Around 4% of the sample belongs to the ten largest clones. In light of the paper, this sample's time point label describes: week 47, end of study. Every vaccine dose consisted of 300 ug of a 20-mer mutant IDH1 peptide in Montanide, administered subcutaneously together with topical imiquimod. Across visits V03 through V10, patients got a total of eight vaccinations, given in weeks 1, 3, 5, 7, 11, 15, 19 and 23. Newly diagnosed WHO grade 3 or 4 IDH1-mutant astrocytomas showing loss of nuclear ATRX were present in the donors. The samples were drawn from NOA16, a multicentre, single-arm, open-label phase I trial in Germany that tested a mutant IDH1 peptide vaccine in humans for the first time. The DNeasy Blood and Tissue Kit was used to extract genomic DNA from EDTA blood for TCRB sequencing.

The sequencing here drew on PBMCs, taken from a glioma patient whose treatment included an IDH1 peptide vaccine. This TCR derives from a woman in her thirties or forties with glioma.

At the DNA level, the sequence is TGCAGCGTTGGGACTAGCGAAATCGGGGAGCTGTTTTTT. Its product reads: CSVGTSEIGELFF. The chain links TRBV29-1 with TRBJ2-2; TRBD2 matches 9 bases in the middle. The CDR3 measures 13 amino acids from cysteine to phenylalanine. The only DNA kept is the CDR3, 39 bases in frame from the first base. V is trimmed back by 4 bases and J by 7 bases, and the junction contains 4 bases that no gene match accounts for. Looking up the germline V gene yields CDR1 SQVTM and CDR2 ANQGSEA.